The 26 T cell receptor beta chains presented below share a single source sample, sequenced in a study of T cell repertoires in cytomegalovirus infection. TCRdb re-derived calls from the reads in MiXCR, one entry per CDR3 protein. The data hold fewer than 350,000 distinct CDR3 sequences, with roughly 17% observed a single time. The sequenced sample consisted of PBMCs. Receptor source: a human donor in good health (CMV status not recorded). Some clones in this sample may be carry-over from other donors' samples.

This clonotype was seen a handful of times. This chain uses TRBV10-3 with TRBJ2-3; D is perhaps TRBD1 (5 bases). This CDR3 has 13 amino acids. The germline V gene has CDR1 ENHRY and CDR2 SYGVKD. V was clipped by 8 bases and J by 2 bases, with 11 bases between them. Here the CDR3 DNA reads TGTGCCATCCGGACAAGCTTCACAGATACGCAGTATTTT. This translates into CAIRTSFTDTQYF.

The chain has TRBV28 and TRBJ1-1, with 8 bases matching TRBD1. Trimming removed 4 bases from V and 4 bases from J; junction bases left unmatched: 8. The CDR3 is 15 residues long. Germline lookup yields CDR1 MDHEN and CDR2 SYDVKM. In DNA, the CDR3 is TGTGCCAGCAGTTCTCCAGGGGGCTCTGGCACTGAAGCTTTCTTT. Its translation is CASSSPGGSGTEAFF.

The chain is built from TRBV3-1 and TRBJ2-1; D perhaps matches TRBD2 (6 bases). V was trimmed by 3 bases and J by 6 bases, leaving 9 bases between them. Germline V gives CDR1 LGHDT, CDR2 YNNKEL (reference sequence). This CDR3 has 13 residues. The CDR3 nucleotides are TGTGCCAGCAGCCAGGAGGGAGTCAATGAGCAGTTCTTC. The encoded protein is CASSQEGVNEQFF.

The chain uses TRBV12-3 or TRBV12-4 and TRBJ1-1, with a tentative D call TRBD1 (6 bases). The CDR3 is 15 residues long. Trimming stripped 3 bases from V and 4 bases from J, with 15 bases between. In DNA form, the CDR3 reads TGTGCCAGCAGTTTGGGGGGAGTAGGGGGCACTGAAGCTTTCTTT. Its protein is CASSLGGVGGTEAFF.

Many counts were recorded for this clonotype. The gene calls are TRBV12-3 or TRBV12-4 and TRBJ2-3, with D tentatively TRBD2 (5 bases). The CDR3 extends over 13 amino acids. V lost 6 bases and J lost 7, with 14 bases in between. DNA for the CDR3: TGTGCCAGCAGATGGACTTCCGGTAATACGCAGTATTTT. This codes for CASRWTSGNTQYF.

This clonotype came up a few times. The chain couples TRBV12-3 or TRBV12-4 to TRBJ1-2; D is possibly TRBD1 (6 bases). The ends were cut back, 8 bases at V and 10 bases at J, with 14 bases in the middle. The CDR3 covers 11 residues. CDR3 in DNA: TGTGCCAGCCGACGATGGGACATCTACACCTTC. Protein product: CASRRWDIYTF.

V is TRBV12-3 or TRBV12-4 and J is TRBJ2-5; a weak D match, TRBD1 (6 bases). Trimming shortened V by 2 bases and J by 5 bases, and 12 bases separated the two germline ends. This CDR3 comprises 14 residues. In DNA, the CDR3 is TGTGCCAGCAGTTTACGGTACCAGGGGGAGACCCAGTACTTC. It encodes CASSLRYQGETQYF.

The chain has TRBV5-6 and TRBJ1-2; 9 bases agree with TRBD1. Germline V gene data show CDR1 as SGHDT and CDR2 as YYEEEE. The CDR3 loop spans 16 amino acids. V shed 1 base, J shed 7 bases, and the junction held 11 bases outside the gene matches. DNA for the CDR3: TGTGCCAGCAGCTTGTCCGGGACAGGGAGAACTATTGGCTACACCTTC. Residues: CASSLSGTGRTIGYTF.

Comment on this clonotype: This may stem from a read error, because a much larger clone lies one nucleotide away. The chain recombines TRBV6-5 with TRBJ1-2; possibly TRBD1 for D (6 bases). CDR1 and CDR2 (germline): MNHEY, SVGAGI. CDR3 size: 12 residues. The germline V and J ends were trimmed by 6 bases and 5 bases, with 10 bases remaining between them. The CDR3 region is CASSLTGYGYTF. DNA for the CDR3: TGTGCCAGCAGCCTAACAGGGTATGGCTACACCTTC.

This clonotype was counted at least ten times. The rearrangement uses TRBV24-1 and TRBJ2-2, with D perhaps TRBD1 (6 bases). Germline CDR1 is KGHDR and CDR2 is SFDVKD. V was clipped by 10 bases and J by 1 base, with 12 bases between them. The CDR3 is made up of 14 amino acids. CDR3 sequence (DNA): TGTGCCACAACCGGGGACATGAACACCGGGGAGCTGTTTTTT. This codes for CATTGDMNTGELFF.

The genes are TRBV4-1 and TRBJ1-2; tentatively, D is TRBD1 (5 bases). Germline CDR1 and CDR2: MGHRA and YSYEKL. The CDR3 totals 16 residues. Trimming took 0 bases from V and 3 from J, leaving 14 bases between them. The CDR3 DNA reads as TGCGCCAGCAGCCAAGAGTGGGAGGGGCAGGACTATGGCTACACCTTC. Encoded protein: CASSQEWEGQDYGYTF.

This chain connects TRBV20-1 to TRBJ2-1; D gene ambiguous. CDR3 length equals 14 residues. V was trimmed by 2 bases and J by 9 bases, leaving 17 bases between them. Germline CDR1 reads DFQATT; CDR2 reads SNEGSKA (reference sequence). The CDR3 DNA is TGCAGTGCTAGACGTTTTGAGAGTGGAAGTGAGCAGTTCTTC. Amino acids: CSARRFESGSEQFF.

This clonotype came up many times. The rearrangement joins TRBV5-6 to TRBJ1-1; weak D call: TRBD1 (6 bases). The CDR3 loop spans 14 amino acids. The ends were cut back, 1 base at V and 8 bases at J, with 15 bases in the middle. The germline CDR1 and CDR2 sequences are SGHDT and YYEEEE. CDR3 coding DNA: TGTGCCAGCAGCTTGCTACAGGCGGGGGGCGAAGCTTTCTTT. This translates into CASSLLQAGGEAFF. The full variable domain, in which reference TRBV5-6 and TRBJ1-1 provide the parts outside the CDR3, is DAGVTQSPTHLIKTRGQQVTLRCSPKSGHDTVSWYQQALGQGPQFIFQYYEEEERQRGNFPDRFSGHQFPNYSSELNVNALLLGDSALYLCASSLLQAGGEAFFGQGTRLTVV.

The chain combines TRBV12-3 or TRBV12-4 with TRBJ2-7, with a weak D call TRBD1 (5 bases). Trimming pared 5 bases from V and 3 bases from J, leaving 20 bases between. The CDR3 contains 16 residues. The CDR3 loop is CASSHRSDGPGYEQYF. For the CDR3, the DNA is TGTGCCAGCAGTCACAGGTCGGATGGCCCTGGCTACGAGCAGTACTTC.

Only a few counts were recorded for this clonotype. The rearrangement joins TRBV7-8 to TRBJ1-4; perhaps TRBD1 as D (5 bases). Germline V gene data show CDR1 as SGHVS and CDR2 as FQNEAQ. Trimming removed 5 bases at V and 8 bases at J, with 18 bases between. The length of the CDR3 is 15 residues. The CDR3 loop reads CASSASAGVREKLFF. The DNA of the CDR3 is TGTGCCAGCAGCGCAAGTGCGGGGGTTCGGGAAAAACTGTTTTTT.

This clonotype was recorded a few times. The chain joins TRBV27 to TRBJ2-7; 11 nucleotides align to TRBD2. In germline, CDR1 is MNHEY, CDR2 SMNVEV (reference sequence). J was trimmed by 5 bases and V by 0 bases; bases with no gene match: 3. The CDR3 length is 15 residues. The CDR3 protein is CASSLSFSGGDEQYF. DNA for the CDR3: TGTGCCAGCAGTTTATCGTTTAGCGGGGGGGACGAGCAGTACTTC.

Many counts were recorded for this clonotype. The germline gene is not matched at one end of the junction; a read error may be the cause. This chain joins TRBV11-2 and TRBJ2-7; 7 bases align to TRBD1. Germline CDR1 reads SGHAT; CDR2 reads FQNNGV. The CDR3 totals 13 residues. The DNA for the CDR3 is TGTGCCAGCAGCGTAGACAGGGCCTACGAGCAGTACTTC. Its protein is CASSVDRAYEQYF.

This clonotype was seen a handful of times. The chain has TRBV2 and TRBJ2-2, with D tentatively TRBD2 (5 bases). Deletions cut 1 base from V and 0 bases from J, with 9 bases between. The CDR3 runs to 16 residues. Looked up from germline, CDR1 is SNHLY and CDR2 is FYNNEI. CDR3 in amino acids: CASSEVRVANTGELFF. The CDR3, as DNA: TGTGCCAGCAGTGAAGTGAGGGTCGCGAACACCGGGGAGCTGTTTTTT.

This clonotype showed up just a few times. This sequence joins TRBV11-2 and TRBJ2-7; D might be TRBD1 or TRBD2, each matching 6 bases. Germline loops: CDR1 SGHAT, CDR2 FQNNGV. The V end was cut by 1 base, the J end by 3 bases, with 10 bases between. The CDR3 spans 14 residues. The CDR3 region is CASSLVRGDYEQYF. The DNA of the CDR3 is TGTGCCAGCAGCTTAGTTAGGGGGGACTACGAGCAGTACTTC.

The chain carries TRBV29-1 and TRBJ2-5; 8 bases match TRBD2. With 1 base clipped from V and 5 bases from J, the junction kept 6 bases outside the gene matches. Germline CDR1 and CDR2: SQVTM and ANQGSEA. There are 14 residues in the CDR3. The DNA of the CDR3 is TGCAGCGTTGAAGCGCCCCGGGAGGGGGAGACCCAGTACTTC. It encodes CSVEAPREGETQYF.

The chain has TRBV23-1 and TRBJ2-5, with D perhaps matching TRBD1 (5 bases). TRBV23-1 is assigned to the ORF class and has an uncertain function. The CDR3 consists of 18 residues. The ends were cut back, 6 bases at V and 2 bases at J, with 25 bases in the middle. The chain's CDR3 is CASRSTDGCRQGQETQYF. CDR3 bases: TGCGCCAGCAGATCAACGGATGGTTGTCGTCAGGGACAAGAGACCCAGTACTTC.

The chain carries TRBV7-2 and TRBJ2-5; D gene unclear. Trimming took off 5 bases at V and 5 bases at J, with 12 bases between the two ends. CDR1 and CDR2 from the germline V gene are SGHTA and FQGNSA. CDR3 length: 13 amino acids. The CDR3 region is CASSPQFRETQYF. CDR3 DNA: TGTGCCAGCAGCCCACAGTTTCGCGAGACCCAGTACTTC.

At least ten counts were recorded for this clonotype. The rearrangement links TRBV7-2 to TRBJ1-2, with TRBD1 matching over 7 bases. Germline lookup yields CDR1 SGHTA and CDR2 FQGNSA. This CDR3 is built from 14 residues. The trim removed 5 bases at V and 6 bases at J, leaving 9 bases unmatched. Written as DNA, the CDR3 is TGTGCCAGCAGCCCGAGACAGGGATTAAATGGCTACACCTTC. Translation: CASSPRQGLNGYTF.

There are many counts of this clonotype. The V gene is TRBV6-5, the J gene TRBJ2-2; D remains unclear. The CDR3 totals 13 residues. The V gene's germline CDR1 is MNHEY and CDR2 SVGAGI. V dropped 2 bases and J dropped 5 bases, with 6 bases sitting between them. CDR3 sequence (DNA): TGTGCCAGCAGTTACAAGGGAACCGGGGAGCTGTTTTTT. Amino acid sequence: CASSYKGTGELFF.

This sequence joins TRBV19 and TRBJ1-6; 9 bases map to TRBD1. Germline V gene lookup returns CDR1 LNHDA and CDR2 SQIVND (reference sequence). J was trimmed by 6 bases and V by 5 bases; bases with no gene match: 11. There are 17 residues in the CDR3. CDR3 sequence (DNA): TGTGCCAGTAGTCCGCGTCCCGGGACAGGGACTAATTCACCCCTCCACTTT. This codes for CASSPRPGTGTNSPLHF.

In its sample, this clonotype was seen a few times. CDR3 sequence (DNA): TGTGCCAGCAGCTTAGCCAGGGAGAGCTCCTACGAGCAGTACTTC. This encodes CASSLARESSYEQYF. The rearrangement links TRBV7-2 to TRBJ2-7; D tentatively reads TRBD1 or TRBD2 (5 bases each). V was trimmed by 0 bases and J by 0 bases, leaving 9 bases between them. The CDR3 runs to 15 residues. CDR1 and CDR2 (germline): SGHTA, FQGNSA.